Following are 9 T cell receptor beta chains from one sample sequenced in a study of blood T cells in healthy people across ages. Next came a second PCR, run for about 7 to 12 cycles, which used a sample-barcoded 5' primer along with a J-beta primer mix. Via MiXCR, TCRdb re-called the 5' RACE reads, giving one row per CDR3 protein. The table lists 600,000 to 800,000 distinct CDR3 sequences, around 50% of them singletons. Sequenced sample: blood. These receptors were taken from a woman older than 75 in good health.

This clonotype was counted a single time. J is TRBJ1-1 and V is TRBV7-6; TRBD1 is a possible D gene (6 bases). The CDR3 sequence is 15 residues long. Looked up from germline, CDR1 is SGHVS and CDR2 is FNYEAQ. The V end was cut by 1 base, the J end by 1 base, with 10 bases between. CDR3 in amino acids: CASSLEGTPNTEAFF. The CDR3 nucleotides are TGTGCCAGCAGCTTAGAGGGGACACCGAACACTGAAGCTTTCTTT. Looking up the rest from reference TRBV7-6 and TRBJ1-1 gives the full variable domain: GAGVSQSPRYKVTKRGQDVALRCDPISGHVSLYWYRQALGQGPEFLTYFNYEAQQDKSGLPNDRFSAERPEGSISTLTIQRTEQRDSAMYRCASSLEGTPNTEAFFGQGTRLTVV.

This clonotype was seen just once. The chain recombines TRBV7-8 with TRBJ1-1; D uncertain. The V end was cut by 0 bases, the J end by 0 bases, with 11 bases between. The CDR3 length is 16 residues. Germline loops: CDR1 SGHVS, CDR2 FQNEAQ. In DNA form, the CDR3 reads TGTGCCAGCAGCTTAGCTCTAGATATCATGAACACTGAAGCTTTCTTT. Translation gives CASSLALDIMNTEAFF.

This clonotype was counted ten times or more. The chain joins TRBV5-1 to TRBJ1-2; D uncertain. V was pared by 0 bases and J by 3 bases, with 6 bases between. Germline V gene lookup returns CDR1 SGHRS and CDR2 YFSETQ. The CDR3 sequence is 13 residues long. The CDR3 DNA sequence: TGCGCCAGCAGCTTGGCCGGGGACTATGGCTACACCTTC. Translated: CASSLAGDYGYTF.

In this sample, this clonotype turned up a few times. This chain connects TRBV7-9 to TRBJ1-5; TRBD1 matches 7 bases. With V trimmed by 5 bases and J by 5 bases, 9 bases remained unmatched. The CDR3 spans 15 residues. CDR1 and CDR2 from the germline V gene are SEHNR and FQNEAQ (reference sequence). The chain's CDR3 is CASSTWTGSDQPQHF. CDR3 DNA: TGTGCCAGCAGCACGTGGACAGGTTCAGATCAGCCCCAGCATTTT.

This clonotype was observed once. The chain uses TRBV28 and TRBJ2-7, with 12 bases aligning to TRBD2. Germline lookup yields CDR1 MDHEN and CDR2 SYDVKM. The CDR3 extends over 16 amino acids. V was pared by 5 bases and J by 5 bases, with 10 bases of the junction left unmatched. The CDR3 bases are TGTGCCAGCAGTCCGGCCGGACTAGCGGGGATGGACGAGCAGTACTTC. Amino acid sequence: CASSPAGLAGMDEQYF.

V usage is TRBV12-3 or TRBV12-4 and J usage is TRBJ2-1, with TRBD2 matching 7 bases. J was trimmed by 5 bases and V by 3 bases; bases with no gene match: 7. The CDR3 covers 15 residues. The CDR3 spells CASSFFASGNNEQFF. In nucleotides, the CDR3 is TGTGCCAGCAGTTTTTTTGCTAGCGGAAACAATGAGCAGTTCTTC.

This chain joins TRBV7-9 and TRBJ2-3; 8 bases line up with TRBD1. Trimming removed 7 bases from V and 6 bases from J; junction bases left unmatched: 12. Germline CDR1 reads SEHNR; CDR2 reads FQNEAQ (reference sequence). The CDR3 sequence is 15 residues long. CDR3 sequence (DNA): TGTGCCAGCAACATACGGACAGGGACGCGGGATACGCAGTATTTT. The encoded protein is CASNIRTGTRDTQYF.

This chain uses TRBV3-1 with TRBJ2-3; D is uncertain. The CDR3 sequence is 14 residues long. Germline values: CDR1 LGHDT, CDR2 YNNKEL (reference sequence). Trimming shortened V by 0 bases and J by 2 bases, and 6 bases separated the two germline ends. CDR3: CASSQDSYTDTQYF. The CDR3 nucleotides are TGTGCCAGCAGCCAAGATTCCTACACAGATACGCAGTATTTT.

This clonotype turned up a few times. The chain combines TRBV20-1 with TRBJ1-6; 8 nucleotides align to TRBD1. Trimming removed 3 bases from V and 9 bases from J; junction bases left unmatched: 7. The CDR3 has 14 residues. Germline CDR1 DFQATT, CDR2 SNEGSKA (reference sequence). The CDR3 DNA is TGCAGTGCTAGTCTTGGACAGGGATCTTCACCCCTCCACTTT. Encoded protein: CSASLGQGSSPLHF.